The 15 T cell receptor beta chains below were found in one sample sequenced in a study of OX40 agonist ivuxolimab in advanced cancers. Library creation used the immunoSEQ multiplex PCR assay. Entries here come from immuneACCESS through TCRdb and include only in-frame sequences with V and J called. Some clones fail to appear in such tables; in the studies checked, an unresolved V gene covers under half of the shortfall, and the cause of the remainder is unknown. The sample data list tens of thousands of clones, and approximately 91% of these were observed just once. 0.72% of the sample is held by the ten biggest clonotypes. The sequencing used CD4+ or CD8+ T cells sorted from blood, collected in a trial of the OX40 agonist ivuxolimab. All receptors derive from an adult with an advanced solid tumor such as melanoma, head and neck, liver or kidney cancer.

V usage is TRBV25-1 and J usage is TRBJ2-2; D call uncertain. CDR1 is MGHDK, CDR2 SYGVNS, per germline. With 1 base removed from V and 4 bases from J, the gap between germline ends came to 7 bases. The CDR3 runs 14 residues. CDR3 sequence reads: CASSEFLTTGELFF. CDR3 DNA: TGTGCCAGCAGTGAATTTTTAACCACCGGGGAGCTGTTTTTT.

The CDR3 loop reads CSVQGAGNQPQHF. The CDR3 nucleotides read TGCAGCGTCCAGGGGGCCGGCAATCAGCCCCAGCATTTT. The J gene is TRBJ1-5, the V gene TRBV29-1, with 8 bases that match TRBD1. After removal of 6 bases from V and 2 bases from J, the junction contained 3 bases not matched to a gene. Germline CDR1 is SQVTM and CDR2 is ANQGSEA. The CDR3 totals 13 residues.

This chain joins TRBV7-8 and TRBJ2-7, with TRBD2 identical over 9 bases. Germline CDR1 and CDR2: SGHVS and FQNEAQ. The CDR3 is 13 residues long. J gave up 2 bases and V 5 bases, and 1 base lay outside the gene matches. The CDR3 sequence: CASSRGGAYEQYF. CDR3 in DNA: TGTGCCAGCAGCCGCGGGGGGGCCTACGAGCAGTACTTC. Looking up the rest from reference TRBV7-8 and TRBJ2-7 gives the full variable domain: GAGVSQSPRYKVAKRGQDVALRCDPISGHVSLFWYQQALGQGPEFLTYFQNEAQLDKSGLPSDRFFAERPEGSVSTLKIQRTQQEDSAVYLCASSRGGAYEQYFGPGTRLTVT.

This clone was seen a few times. This chain connects TRBV5-4 to TRBJ1-2; possibly TRBD1 for D (5 bases). The CDR3 runs 15 residues. Germline CDR1 and CDR2: SGHNT and YYREEE (reference sequence). V was clipped by 0 bases and J by 4 bases, with 13 bases between them. The CDR3: CASSLAREGAYGYTF. In DNA form, the CDR3 reads TGTGCCAGCAGCTTGGCCAGGGAAGGAGCCTATGGCTACACCTTC.

The chain links TRBV19 to TRBJ1-3; D is unresolved. The CDR3 totals 16 residues. Germline V lookup: CDR1 LNHDA, CDR2 SQIVND (reference sequence). Between the trimmed V and J ends, which lost 5 bases and 2 bases, there was a span of 16 bases. Here the CDR3 reads CASSSPPGIPGNTIYF. CDR3 in DNA: TGTGCCAGTAGTTCCCCACCGGGGATACCTGGAAACACCATATATTTT.

This clone was seen a handful of times. The V gene is TRBV6-1, the J gene TRBJ1-5; maybe TRBD1 (5 bases). The V end lost 5 bases, the J end lost 1 base, and 6 bases lay between the germline ends. The CDR3 extends over 13 amino acids. Per the germline V gene, CDR1 is MNHNS and CDR2 is SASEGT. CDR3 in DNA: TGTGCCAGCAGTTGGGGGAGCAATCAGCCCCAGCATTTT. Encoded protein: CASSWGSNQPQHF.

V gene TRBV30 combines with J gene TRBJ2-7; D uncertain. The CDR3 runs 13 residues. Germline CDR1 reads GTSNPN; CDR2 reads SVGIG (reference sequence). Trimming shortened V by 0 bases and J by 9 bases, and 15 bases separated the two germline ends. This CDR3 is CAWSVQGQLGQYF. CDR3 nucleotide sequence: TGTGCCTGGAGTGTACAAGGTCAGCTCGGGCAGTACTTC.

The chain joins TRBV15 to TRBJ2-1; possibly TRBD1 for D (6 bases). This CDR3 contains 15 residues. V lost 1 base and J 2 bases, leaving 9 bases between the germline ends. Looked up from germline, CDR1 is LNHNV and CDR2 is YYDKDF (reference sequence). The CDR3 DNA is TGTGCCACCAGCAGAGCCACAGGGACCTACAATGAGCAGTTCTTC. It yields the protein CATSRATGTYNEQFF. The entire variable domain, with the rest obtained from reference TRBV15 and TRBJ2-1, is as follows: DAMVIQNPRYQVTQFGKPVTLSCSQTLNHNVMYWYQQKSSQAPKLLFHYYDKDFNNEADTPDNFQSRRPNTSFCFLDIRSPGLGDTAMYLCATSRATGTYNEQFFGPGTRLTVL.

The CDR3 sequence is CASSSSDRRQETQYF. As DNA, the CDR3 is TGCGCCAGCAGCAGCTCCGACAGGAGACAAGAGACCCAGTACTTC. The chain links TRBV5-1 to TRBJ2-5; the D gene is possibly TRBD1 (6 bases). Germline lookup yields CDR1 SGHRS and CDR2 YFSETQ. Trimming took off 4 bases at V and 2 bases at J, with 15 bases between the two ends. The CDR3 totals 15 residues.

The count of this clone is one. The rearrangement links TRBV15 to TRBJ2-7; 7 nucleotides align to TRBD1. The CDR3 length is 16 residues. Germline loops: CDR1 LNHNV, CDR2 YYDKDF (reference sequence). V lost 0 bases to trimming and J lost 1 base; unmatched junction nucleotides: 6. CDR3 bases: TGTGCCACCAGCAGAGATTCCGGGACAGCTTCCTACGAGCAGTACTTC. Its protein product is CATSRDSGTASYEQYF. Full variable domain (remainder filled in from reference TRBV15 and TRBJ2-7): DAMVIQNPRYQVTQFGKPVTLSCSQTLNHNVMYWYQQKSSQAPKLLFHYYDKDFNNEADTPDNFQSRRPNTSFCFLDIRSPGLGDTAMYLCATSRDSGTASYEQYFGPGTRLTVT.

The chain has TRBV2 and TRBJ2-5; D not resolved. The CDR3 is 15 residues long. Germline V lookup: CDR1 SNHLY, CDR2 FYNNEI. V lost 5 bases to trimming and J lost 2 bases, with 15 bases between them. CDR3 nucleotide sequence: TGTGCCAGCAGTCCACCTCTCCACTTACAAGAGACCCAGTACTTC. Translated, it gives CASSPPLHLQETQYF.

The J gene is TRBJ1-3, the V gene TRBV11-2; 8 bases align to TRBD1. This CDR3 has 14 residues. Trimming took 3 bases from V and 4 from J; bases not matched to a gene: 2. Germline V CDR1 and CDR2: SGHAT, FQNNGV. This chain's CDR3 is CASSFRDRGNTIYF. CDR3 DNA: TGTGCCAGCAGCTTCCGGGACAGGGGAAACACCATATATTTT.

The rearrangement joins TRBV6-1 to TRBJ1-4, with D perhaps matching TRBD1 (5 bases). This CDR3 comprises 18 residues. Germline loops: CDR1 MNHNS, CDR2 SASEGT. V lost 7 bases and J 4 bases, leaving 25 bases between the germline ends. The CDR3 nucleotides are TGTGCCAGCACTGATCCAGTAGAATCGGTCAGGGTTAATGAAAAACTGTTTTTT. Amino acid sequence: CASTDPVESVRVNEKLFF.

The V and J genes are TRBV27 and TRBJ2-1, with D possibly matching TRBD2 (5 bases). The CDR3 sequence is 15 residues long. The V end lost 2 bases, the J end lost 10 bases, and 18 bases lay between the germline ends. Germline V CDR1 and CDR2: MNHEY, SMNVEV (reference sequence). The CDR3 DNA sequence: TGTGCCAGCAGTTTAAGTTGGCTAGCATTCAGAGAGCAGTTCTTC. Residues: CASSLSWLAFREQFF.

CDR3 sequence reads: CASSPLKDSPLHF. The CDR3 DNA is TGTGCCAGCTCACCACTTAAGGACTCACCCCTCCACTTT. V and J are TRBV18 and TRBJ1-6; D call uncertain. The V gene lost 1 base and the J gene lost 10 bases, with 8 bases spanning the gap. The CDR3 covers 13 residues. Per germline, CDR1 KGHSH and CDR2 LQKENI.